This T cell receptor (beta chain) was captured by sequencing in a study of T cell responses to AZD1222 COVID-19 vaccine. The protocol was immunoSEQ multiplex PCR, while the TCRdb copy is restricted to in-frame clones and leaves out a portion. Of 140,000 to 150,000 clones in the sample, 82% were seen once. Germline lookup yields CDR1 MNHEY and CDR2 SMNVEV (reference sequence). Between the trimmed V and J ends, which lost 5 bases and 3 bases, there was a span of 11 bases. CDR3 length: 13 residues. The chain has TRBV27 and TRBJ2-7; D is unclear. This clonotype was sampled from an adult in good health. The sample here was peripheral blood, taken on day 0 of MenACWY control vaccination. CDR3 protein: CASSPTAHYEQYF. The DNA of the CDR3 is TGTGCCAGCAGTCCGACGGCACACTACGAGCAGTACTTC.